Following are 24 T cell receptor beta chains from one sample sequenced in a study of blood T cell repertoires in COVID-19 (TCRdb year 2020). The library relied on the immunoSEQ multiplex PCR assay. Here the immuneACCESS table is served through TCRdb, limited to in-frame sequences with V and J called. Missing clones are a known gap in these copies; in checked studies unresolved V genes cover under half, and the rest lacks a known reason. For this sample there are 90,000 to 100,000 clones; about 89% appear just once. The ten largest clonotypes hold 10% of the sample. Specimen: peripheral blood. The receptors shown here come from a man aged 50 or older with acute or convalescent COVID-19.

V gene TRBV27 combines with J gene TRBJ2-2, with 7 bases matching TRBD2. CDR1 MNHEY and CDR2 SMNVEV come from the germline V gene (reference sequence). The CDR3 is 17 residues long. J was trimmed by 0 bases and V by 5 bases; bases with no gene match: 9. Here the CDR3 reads CASSLRVGTTNTGELFF. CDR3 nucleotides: TGTGCCAGCAGTCTAAGGGTGGGGACTACGAACACCGGGGAGCTGTTTTTT.

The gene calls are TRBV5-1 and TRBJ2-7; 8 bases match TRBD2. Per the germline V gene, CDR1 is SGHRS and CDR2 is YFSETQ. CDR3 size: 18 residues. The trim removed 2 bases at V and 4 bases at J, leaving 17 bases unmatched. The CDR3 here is CASSFFAAGVSPSYEQYF. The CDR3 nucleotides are TGCGCCAGCAGCTTCTTCGCAGCGGGAGTCAGTCCGTCATACGAGCAGTACTTC.

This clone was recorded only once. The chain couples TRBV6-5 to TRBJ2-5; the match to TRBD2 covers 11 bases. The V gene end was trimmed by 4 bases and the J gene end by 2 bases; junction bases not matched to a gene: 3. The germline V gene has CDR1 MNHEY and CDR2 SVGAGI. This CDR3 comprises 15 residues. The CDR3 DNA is TGTGCCAGCAGTTCTAGCGGGAGGCGTCAAGAGACCCAGTACTTC. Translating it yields CASSSSGRRQETQYF.

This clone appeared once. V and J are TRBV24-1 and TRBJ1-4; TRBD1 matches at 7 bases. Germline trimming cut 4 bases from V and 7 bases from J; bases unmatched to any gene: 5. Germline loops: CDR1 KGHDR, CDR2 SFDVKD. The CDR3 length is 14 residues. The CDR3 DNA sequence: TGTGCCACCAGTGAGAAGGGGGCCGGTGAAAAACTGTTTTTT. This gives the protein CATSEKGAGEKLFF.

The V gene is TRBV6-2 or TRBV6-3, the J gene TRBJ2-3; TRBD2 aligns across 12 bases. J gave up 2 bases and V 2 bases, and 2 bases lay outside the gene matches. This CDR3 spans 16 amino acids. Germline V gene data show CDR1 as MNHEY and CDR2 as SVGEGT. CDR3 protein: CASSYGLAGNTDTQYF. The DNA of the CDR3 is TGTGCCAGCAGTTACGGACTAGCGGGGAACACAGATACGCAGTATTTT.

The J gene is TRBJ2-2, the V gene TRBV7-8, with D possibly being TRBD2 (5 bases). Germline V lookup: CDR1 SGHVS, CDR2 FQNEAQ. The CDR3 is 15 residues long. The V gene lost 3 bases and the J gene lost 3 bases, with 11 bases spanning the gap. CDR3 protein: CASSFSADYTGELFF. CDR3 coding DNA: TGTGCCAGCAGCTTTTCAGCGGATTACACCGGGGAGCTGTTTTTT.

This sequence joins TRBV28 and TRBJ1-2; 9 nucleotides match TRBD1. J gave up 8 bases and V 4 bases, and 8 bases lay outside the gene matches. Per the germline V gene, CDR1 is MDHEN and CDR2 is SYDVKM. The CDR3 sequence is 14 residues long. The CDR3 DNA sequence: TGTGCCAGCAGTTCCCCAGGACAGGGGACCGGCTACACCTTC. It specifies CASSSPGQGTGYTF.

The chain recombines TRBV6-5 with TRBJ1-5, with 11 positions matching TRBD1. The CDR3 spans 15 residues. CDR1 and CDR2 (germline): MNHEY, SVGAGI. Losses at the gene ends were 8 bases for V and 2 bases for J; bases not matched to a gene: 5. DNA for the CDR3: TGTGCCAGCGGAAGGGACAGGGGGGGCAATCAGCCCCAGCATTTT. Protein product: CASGRDRGGNQPQHF.

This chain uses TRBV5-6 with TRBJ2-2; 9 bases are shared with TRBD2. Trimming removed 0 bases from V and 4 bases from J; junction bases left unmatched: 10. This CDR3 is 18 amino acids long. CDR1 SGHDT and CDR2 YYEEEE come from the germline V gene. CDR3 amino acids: CASSLGIAGDEVTGELFF. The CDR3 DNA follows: TGTGCCAGCAGCTTGGGGATAGCGGGAGACGAGGTCACCGGGGAGCTGTTTTTT.

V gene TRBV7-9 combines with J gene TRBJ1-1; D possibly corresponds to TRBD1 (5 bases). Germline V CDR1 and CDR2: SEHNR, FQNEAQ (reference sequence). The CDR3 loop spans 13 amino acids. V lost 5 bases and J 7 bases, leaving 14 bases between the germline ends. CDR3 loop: CASSQMAGGEAFF. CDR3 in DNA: TGTGCCAGCAGCCAAATGGCCGGGGGTGAAGCTTTCTTT.

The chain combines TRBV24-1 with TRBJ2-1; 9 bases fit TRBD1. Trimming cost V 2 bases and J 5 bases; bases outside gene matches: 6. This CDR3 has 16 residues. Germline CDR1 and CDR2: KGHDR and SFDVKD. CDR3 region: CATSDSGTGKDNEQFF. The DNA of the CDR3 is TGTGCCACCAGTGATTCCGGGACAGGGAAAGACAATGAGCAGTTCTTC.

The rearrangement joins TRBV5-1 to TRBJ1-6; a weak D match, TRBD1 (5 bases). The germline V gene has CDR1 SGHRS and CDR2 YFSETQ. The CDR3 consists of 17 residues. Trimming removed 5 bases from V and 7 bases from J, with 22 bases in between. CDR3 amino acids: CASRFGMIGVANSPLHF. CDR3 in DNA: TGCGCCAGCAGATTTGGGATGATAGGGGTGGCAAATTCACCCCTCCACTTT.

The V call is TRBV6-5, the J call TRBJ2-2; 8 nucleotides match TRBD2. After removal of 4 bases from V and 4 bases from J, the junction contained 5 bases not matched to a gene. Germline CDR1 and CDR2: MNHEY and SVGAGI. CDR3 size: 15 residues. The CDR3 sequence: CASSSSGRGTGELFF. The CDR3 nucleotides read TGTGCCAGCAGTTCCAGCGGGAGAGGCACCGGGGAGCTGTTTTTT.

The CDR3 DNA reads TGTGCCAGCAGCGTACTAGGCGCAACTAATGAAAAACTGTTTTTT. It codes for CASSVLGATNEKLFF. The chain carries TRBV9 and TRBJ1-4; no clear D. The V end was cut by 1 base, the J end by 0 bases, with 7 bases between. Germline assignment: CDR1 SGDLS and CDR2 YYNGEE. This CDR3 has 15 amino acids.

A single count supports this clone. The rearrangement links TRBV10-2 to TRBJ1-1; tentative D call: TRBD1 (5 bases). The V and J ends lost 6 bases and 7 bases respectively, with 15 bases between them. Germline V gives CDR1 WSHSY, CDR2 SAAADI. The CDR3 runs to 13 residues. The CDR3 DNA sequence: TGCGCCAGCAGACTAAGGGGATTCGGTGAAGCTTTCTTT. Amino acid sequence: CASRLRGFGEAFF.

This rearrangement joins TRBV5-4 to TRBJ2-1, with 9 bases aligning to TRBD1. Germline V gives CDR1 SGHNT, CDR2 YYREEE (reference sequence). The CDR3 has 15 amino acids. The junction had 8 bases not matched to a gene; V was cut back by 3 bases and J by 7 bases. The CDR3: CASSSPGTGRNEQFF. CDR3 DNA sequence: TGTGCCAGCAGCTCACCCGGGACAGGGAGAAATGAGCAGTTCTTC.

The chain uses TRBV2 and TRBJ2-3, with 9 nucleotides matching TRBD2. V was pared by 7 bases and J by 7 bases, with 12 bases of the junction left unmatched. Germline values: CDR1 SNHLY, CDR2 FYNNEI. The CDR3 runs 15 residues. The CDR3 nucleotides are TGTGCCAGCACAGAATTTAGCGGGAGCGGTAATACGCAGTATTTT. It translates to CASTEFSGSGNTQYF.

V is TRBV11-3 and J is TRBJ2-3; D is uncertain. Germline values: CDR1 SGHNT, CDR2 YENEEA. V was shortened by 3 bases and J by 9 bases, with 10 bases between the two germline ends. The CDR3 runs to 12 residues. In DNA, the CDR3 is TGTGCCAGCAGCTTTCTCGGAGCAACGCAGTATTTT. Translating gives CASSFLGATQYF.

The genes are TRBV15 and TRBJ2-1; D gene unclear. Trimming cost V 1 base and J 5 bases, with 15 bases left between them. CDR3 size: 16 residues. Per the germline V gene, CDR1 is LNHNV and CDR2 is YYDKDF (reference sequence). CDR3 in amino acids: CATSRVRSSEDNEQFF. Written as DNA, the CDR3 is TGTGCCACCAGCAGAGTGCGTTCGAGTGAGGACAATGAGCAGTTCTTC.

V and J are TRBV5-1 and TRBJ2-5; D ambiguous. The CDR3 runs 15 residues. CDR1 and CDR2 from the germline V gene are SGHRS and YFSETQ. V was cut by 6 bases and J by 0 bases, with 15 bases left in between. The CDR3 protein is CASKSPAGYQETQYF. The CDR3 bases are TGCGCCAGCAAGTCTCCGGCAGGCTACCAAGAGACCCAGTACTTC. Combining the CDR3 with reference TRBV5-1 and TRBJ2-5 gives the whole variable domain KAGVTQTPRYLIKTRGQQVTLSCSPISGHRSVSWYQQTPGQGLQFLFEYFSETQRNKGNFPGRFSGRQFSNSRSEMNVSTLELGDSALYLCASKSPAGYQETQYFGPGTRLLVL.

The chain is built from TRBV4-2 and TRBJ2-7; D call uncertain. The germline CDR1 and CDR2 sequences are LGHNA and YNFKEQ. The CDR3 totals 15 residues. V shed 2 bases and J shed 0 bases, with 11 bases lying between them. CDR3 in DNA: TGTGCCAGCAGCCAACGACTCGTAAGCTCCTACGAGCAGTACTTC. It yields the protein CASSQRLVSSYEQYF.

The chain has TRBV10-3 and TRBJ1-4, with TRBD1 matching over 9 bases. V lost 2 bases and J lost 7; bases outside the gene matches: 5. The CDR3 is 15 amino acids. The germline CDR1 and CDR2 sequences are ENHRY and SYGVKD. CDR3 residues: CAISERDRAAEKLFF. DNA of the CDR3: TGTGCCATCAGTGAGAGGGACAGGGCGGCTGAAAAACTGTTTTTT.

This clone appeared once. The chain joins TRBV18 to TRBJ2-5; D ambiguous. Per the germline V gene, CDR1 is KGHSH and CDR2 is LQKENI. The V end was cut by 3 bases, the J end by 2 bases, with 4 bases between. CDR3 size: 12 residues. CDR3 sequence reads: CASSPKQETQYF. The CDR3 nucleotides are TGTGCCAGCTCACCCAAACAAGAGACCCAGTACTTC.

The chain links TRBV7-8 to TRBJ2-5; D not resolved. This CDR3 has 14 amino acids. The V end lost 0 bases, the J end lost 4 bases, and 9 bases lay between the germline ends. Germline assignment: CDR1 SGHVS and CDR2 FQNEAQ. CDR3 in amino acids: CASSLAPRRETQYF. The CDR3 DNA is TGTGCCAGCAGCTTAGCGCCTAGACGAGAGACCCAGTACTTC.